This T cell receptor (beta chain) was captured by sequencing in a study of blood T cell repertoires in COVID-19. Profiled with immunoSEQ multiplex PCR; TCRdb holds only in-frame clones, not every one. Of some 190,000 clones in the sample, more than 70% were seen once. With 3 bases removed from V and 1 base from J, the gap between germline ends came to 12 bases. The CDR3 sequence is 15 residues long. CDR1 is SGDLS and CDR2 is YYNGEE in the germline V gene. The chain employs TRBV9 and TRBJ2-3; no clear D gene. This clonotype originated in a person between 65 and 79 years old with COVID-19, enrolled during active disease. Sample: peripheral blood. The CDR3 region is CASSASPTGTDTQYF. The CDR3 nucleotides read TGTGCCAGCAGCGCCTCACCAACAGGCACAGATACGCAGTATTTT.